This record covers a single T cell receptor (beta chain). Germline V gene lookup returns CDR1 MNHEY and CDR2 SVGAGI. Trimming cost V 4 bases and J 6 bases, with 13 bases left between them. The CDR3 loop spans 14 amino acids. The entry originates in a study of T cells after yellow fever vaccination. From the 5' RACE reads, TCRdb called clonotypes with MiXCR, one entry per CDR3 protein. This table has 96,000 or so distinct CDR3 sequences, roughly 10% appearing once. The sample consisted of CD8+ T cells not binding an NS4B(214-222) dextramer, sorted from PBMCs, taken around 16 days after the first yellow fever vaccination. This chain connects TRBV6-5 to TRBJ2-4; D is unresolved. The clonotype originates from a man aged 18 to 30 who received the YFV17D yellow fever vaccine. CDR3 region: CASSSQPGANIQYF. For the CDR3, the DNA is TGTGCCAGCAGTTCACAACCCGGCGCAAACATTCAGTACTTC.